The source of this T cell receptor (beta chain) is a study of CD8 T cells in ankylosing spondylitis. Broader study findings: Prior literature has documented some motif variants in synovial fluid and blood from reactive arthritis. Made up of eight highly homologous variants, a TCR beta motif appeared characteristic of ankylosing spondylitis blood.

Germline trimming cut 5 bases from V and 4 bases from J; bases unmatched to any gene: 6. Germline loops: CDR1 SGHTA, CDR2 FQGNSA. CDR3 length equals 16 residues. This clonotype was counted at least ten times. Its antigen is undetermined. It was by quantitative 5'-RACE with molecular barcodes that TCR beta libraries were made. TCRdb re-derived calls from the 5' RACE reads in MiXCR, one entry per CDR3 protein. The sample yields some 700,000 distinct CDR3 sequences, 15% to 20% seen once. The sequenced sample was blood, either unsorted or a sorted T cell fraction (not recorded which). This chain links TRBV7-2 with TRBJ2-1; 12 nucleotides agree with TRBD2. The receptor was derived from a male donor with ankylosing spondylitis. CDR3 sequence: CASSHTGTSGYNEQFF. For the CDR3, the DNA is TGTGCCAGCAGCCATACCGGGACTAGCGGGTACAATGAGCAGTTCTTC.